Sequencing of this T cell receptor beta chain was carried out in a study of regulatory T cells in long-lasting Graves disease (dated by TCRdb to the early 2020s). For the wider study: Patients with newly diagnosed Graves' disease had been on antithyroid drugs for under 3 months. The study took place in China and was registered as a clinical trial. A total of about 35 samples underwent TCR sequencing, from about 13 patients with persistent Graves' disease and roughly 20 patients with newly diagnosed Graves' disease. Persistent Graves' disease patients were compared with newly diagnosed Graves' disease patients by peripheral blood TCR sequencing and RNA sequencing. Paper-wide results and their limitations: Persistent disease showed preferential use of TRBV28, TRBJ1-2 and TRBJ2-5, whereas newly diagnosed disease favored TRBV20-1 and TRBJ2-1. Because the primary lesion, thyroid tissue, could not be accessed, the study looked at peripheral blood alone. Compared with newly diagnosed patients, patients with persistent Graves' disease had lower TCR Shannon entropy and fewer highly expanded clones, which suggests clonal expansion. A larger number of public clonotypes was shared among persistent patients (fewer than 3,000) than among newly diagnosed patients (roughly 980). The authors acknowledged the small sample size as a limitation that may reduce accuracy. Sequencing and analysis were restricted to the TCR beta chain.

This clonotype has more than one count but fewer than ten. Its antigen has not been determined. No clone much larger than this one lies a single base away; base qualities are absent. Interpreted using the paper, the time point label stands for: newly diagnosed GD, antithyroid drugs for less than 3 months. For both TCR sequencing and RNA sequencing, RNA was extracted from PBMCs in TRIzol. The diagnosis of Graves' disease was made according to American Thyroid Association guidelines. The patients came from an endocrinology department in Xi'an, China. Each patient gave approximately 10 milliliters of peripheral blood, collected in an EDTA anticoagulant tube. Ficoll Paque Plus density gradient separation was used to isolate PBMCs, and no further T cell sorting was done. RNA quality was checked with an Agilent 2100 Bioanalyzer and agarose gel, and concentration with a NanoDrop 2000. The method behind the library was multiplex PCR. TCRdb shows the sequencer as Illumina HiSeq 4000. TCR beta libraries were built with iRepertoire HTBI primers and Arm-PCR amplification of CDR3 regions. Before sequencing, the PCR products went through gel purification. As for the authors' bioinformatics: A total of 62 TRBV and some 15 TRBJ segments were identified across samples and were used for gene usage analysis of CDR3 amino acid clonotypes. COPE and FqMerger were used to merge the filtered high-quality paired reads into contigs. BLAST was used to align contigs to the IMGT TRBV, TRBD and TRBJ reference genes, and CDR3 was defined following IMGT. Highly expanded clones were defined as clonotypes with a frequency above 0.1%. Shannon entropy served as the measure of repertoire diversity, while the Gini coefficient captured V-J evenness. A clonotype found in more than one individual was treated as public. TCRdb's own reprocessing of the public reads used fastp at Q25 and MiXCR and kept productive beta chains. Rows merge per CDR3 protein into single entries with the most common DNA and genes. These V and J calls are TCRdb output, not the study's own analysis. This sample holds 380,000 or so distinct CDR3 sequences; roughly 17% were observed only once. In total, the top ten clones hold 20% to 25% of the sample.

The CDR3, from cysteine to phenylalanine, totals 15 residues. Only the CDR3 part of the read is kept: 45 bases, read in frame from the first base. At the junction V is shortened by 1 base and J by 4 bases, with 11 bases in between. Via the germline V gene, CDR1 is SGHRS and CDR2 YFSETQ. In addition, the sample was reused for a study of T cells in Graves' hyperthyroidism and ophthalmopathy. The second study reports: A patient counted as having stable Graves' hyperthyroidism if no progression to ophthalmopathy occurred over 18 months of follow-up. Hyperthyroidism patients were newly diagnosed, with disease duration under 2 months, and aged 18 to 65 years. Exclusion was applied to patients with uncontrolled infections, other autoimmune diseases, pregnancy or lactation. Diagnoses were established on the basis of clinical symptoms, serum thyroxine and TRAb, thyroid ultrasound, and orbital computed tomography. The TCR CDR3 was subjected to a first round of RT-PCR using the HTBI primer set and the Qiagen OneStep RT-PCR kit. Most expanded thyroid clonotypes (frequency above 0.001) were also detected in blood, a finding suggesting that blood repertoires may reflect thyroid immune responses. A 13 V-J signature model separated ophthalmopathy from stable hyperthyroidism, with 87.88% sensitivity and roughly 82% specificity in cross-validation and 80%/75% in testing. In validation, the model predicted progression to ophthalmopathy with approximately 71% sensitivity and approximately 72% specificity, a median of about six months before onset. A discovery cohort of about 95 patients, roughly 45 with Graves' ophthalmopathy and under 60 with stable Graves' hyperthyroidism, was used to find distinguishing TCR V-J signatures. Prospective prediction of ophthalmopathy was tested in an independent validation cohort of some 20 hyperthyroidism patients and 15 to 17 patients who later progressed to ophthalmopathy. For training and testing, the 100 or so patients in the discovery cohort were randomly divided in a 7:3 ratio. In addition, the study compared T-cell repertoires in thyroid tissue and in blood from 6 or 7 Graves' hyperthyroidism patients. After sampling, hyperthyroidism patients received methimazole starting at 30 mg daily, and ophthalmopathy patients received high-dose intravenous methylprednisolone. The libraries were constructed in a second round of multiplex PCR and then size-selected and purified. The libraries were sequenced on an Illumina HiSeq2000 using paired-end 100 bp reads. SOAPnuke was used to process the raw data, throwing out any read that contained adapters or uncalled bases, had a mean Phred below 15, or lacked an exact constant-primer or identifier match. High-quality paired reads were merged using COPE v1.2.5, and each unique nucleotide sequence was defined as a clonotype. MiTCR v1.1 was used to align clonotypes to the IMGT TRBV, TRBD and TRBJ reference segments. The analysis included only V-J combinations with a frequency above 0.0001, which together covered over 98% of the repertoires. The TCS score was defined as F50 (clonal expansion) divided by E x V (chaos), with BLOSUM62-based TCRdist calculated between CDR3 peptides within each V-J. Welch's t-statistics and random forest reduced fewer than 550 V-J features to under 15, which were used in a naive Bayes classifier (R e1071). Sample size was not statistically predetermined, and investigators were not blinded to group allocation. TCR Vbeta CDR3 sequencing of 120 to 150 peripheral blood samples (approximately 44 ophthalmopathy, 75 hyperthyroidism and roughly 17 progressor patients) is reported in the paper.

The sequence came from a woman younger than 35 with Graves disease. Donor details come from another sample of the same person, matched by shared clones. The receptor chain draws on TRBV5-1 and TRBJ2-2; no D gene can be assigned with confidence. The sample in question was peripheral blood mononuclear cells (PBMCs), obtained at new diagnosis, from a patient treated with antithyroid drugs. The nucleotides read TGCGCCAGCAGCTTGAGGTCACGAGGCACCGGGGAGCTGTTTTTT. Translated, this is CASSLRSRGTGELFF.